This T cell receptor (beta chain) originates from a study of response to subunit inactivated influenza vaccine. From the RT-PCR reads, TCRdb called clonotypes with MiXCR, one entry per CDR3 protein. Seen here are approximately 520,000 distinct CDR3 sequences, 25% observed once, and the top ten hold approximately 1.9%. Trimming took 4 bases from V and 4 from J; bases not matched to a gene: 5. CDR1 is SQVTM and CDR2 is ANQGSEA in the germline V gene. This CDR3 region has 13 residues. Note on this clonotype: Its antigen remains unknown.

Overall study results and limits: With each seasonal influenza vaccination, the authors suggested, few new T cells are recruited.

The chain recombines TRBV29-1 with TRBJ2-5; 8 nucleotides line up with TRBD1. The sequencing here drew on CD4+ T cells sorted from PBMCs, taken 5 days after vaccination. The receptor comes from a man aged 45-65 years who received an inactivated influenza vaccine. CDR3 in DNA: TGCAGCGTTGCCAGGGGGCGGCGAGAGACCCAGTACTTC. Translating it yields CSVARGRRETQYF.